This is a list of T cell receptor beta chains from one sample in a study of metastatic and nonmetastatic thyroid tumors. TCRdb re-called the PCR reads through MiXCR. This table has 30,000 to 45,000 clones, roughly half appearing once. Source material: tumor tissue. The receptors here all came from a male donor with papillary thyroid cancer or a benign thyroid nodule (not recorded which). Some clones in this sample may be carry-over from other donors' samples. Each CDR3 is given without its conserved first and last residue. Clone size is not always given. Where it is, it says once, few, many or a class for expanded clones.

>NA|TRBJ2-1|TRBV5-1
ASSPGPETYNEQF
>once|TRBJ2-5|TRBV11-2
ASSLGGRQETQY
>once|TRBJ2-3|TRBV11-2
ASSLRSGRYTDTQY
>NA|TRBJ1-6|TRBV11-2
ASSLGGKLPLH
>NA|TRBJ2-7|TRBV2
ASGGGEQY
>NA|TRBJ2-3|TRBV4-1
ASRLTGGTDTQY
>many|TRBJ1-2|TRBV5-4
ASGVTGYNYGYT
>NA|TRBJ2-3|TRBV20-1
SARTVTDTQY
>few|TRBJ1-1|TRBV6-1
ASSDGRGHTEAF
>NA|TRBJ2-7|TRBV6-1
ASSSRDRDPQY
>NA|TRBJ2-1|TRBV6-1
ASSEWQGADEQF
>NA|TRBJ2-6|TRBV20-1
SFDRAAGANVLT
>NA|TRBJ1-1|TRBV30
AWSVGANTEAF
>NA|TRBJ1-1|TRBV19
ASLRLGRVEAF
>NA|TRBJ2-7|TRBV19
ATKSRDTSYEQY
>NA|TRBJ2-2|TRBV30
AWSSGGLNTGELF
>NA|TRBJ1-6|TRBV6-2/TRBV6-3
ASSYKGSPLH
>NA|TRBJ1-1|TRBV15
ATSREKNTEAF
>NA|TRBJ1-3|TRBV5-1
ASSLEGTGSGNTIY
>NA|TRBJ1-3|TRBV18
ASSPGTYGNTIY
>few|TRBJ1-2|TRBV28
ASTTKSAPSGYT
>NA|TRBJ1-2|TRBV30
AWSGGTGYGYT
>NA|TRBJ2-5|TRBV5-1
ASSLVQQQETQY
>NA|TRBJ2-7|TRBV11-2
ASSLGQGPYEQY
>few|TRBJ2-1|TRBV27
ASSPQGLSSYNEQF
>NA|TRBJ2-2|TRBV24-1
ATSATGQRIAGELF
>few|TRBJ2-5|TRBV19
ASSSLAGDTQY
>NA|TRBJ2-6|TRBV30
AFGGSGANVLT
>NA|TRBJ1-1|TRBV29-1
SVSSTEAF
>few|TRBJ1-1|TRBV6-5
ASSYSRGEMNTEAF
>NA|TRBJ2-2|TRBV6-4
ASSDLYFSPGQGNTGELF
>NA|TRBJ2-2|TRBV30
AWKLAGVDTGELF
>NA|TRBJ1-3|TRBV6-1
ASSEGSTGNTIY
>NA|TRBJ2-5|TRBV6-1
ASSETSGGAETQY
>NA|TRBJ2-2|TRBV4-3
ASSQDRAAPVRELF
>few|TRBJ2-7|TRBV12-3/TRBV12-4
ASKGAGEVDEQY
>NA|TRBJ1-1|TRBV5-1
ASSVRGRTEAF
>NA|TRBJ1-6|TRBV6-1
ASSKPGQYSPLH
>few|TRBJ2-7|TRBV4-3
ASSQGWGSYEQY
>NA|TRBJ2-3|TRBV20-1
SARGSGLVTDTQY